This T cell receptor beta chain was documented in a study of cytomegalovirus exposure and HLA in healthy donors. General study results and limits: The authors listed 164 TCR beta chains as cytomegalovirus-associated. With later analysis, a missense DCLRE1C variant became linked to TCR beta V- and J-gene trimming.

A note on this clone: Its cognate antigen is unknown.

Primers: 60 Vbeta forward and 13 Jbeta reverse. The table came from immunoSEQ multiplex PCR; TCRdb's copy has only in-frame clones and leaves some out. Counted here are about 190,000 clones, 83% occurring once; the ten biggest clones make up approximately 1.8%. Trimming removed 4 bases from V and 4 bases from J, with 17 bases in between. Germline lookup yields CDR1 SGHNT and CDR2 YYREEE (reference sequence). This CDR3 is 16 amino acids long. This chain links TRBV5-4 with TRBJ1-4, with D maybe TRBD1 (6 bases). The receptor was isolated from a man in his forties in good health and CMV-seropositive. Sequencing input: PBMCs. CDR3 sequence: CASSPDGGSLNEKLFF. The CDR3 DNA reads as TGTGCCAGCAGCCCCGATGGGGGCAGCCTTAATGAAAAACTGTTTTTT.